These 18 T cell receptor beta chains were sequenced from one sample in a study of shared clonotypes between healthy human individuals. Profiling relied on immunoSEQ multiplex PCR, and the TCRdb table lists in-frame clones only, not all of them. The profile shows about 1 million clones, about 75% of them singletons. The sample taken for sequencing was memory CD4+ T cells sorted from blood. The subset was: CD45RA-negative fraction. These TCRs come from a man aged 18 to 29 in good health.

The chain is built from TRBV7-8 and TRBJ2-7; D is possibly TRBD1 (6 bases). This CDR3 is 16 amino acids long. V gave up 5 bases and J gave up 1 base, with 18 bases separating them. Germline assignment: CDR1 SGHVS and CDR2 FQNEAQ. CDR3 residues: CASSPLGAGESYEQYF. DNA of the CDR3: TGTGCCAGCAGCCCCTTGGGTGCAGGGGAGTCCTACGAGCAGTACTTC.

This chain joins TRBV7-6 and TRBJ2-3; D perhaps matches TRBD1 (5 bases). The V and J ends lost 5 bases and 0 bases respectively, with 15 bases between them. The germline CDR1 and CDR2 sequences are SGHVS and FNYEAQ. This CDR3 contains 16 residues. CDR3 residues: CASSRTGLGSTDTQYF. CDR3 DNA sequence: TGTGCCAGCAGCCGAACAGGATTAGGGAGCACAGATACGCAGTATTTT.

V and J are TRBV19 and TRBJ1-1; no firm D call. Germline CDR1 LNHDA, CDR2 SQIVND (reference sequence). This CDR3 contains 15 residues. V was trimmed by 5 bases and J by 0 bases, leaving 13 bases between them. The CDR3 bases are TGTGCCAGTAGTCCCCAGTCGGTTTTGAACACTGAAGCTTTCTTT. Its protein product is CASSPQSVLNTEAFF.

Of note for this clone: The sample holds other DNA sequences that translate to the same CDR3. The V call is TRBV5-1, the J call TRBJ2-7; D gene ambiguous. The CDR3 runs 12 residues. Trimming took 3 bases from V and 4 from J, leaving 8 bases between them. The germline V gene has CDR1 SGHRS and CDR2 YFSETQ. The CDR3 bases are TGCGCCAGCAGCTCGGTTAGGTACGAGCAGTACTTC. This sequence encodes CASSSVRYEQYF.

The CDR3: CASSSGPLNRGIANEQFF. Written as DNA, the CDR3 is TGTGCCAGCAGCTCCGGGCCTTTAAACAGGGGGATAGCCAATGAGCAGTTCTTC. The chain combines TRBV5-6 with TRBJ2-1, with 8 bases identical to TRBD1. Trimming cost V 3 bases and J 6 bases; bases outside gene matches: 17. The CDR3 covers 18 residues. Germline assignment: CDR1 SGHDT and CDR2 YYEEEE.

V is TRBV5-6 and J is TRBJ2-7; D uncertain. Germline values: CDR1 SGHDT, CDR2 YYEEEE. The V gene lost 4 bases and the J gene lost 1 base, with 9 bases spanning the gap. The CDR3 totals 13 residues. The CDR3 is CASSQGRSYEQYF. The CDR3 coding sequence is TGTGCCAGCAGCCAAGGACGGTCCTACGAGCAGTACTTC.

About this clone itself: Additional DNA sequences in this sample encode the identical CDR3. V usage is TRBV11-2 and J usage is TRBJ2-7, with a possible D match to TRBD2 (6 bases). Germline CDR1 is SGHAT and CDR2 is FQNNGV. CDR3 length: 11 residues. V lost 4 bases to trimming and J lost 7 bases, with 8 bases between them. CDR3 DNA sequence: TGTGCCAGCAGCTCCGGGGGTGAGCAGTACTTC. It encodes CASSSGGEQYF.

The chain couples TRBV6-5 to TRBJ2-1; unclear D gene. Trimming took off 8 bases at V and 10 bases at J, with 15 bases between the two ends. The CDR3 is made up of 12 amino acids. Germline V gene sequence: CDR1 MNHEY, CDR2 SVGAGI. This chain's CDR3 is CASERKGGEQFF. The CDR3, as DNA: TGTGCCAGCGAACGCAAGGGCGGAGAGCAGTTCTTC.

This clone turned up a few times. The rearrangement uses TRBV2 and TRBJ1-4; D perhaps matches TRBD1 (5 bases). Germline CDR1 reads SNHLY; CDR2 reads FYNNEI. V was clipped by 7 bases and J by 7 bases, with 10 bases between them. The CDR3 length is 12 residues. CDR3 sequence: CASNTGGEKLFF. The CDR3 nucleotides read TGTGCCAGCAACACAGGAGGTGAAAAACTGTTTTTT. Looking up the rest from reference TRBV2 and TRBJ1-4 gives the full variable domain: EPEVTQTPSHQVTQMGQEVILRCVPISNHLYFYWYRQILGQKVEFLVSFYNNEISEKSEIFDDQFSVERPDGSNFTLKIRSTKLEDSAMYFCASNTGGEKLFFGSGTQLSVL.

Worth noting for this clone: Other DNA variants within this sample encode the same CDR3. V gene TRBV29-1 combines with J gene TRBJ1-2, with a possible D match to TRBD1 (5 bases). Germline values: CDR1 SQVTM, CDR2 ANQGSEA. Trimming shortened V by 6 bases and J by 0 bases, and 8 bases separated the two germline ends. The CDR3 has 12 residues. The CDR3 sequence is CSVAGSNYGYTF. The CDR3 DNA sequence: TGCAGCGTGGCAGGGTCTAACTATGGCTACACCTTC.

The chain uses TRBV2 and TRBJ2-5; D is uncertain. This CDR3 has 14 residues. The V end was cut by 7 bases, the J end by 5 bases, with 17 bases between. Germline V lookup: CDR1 SNHLY, CDR2 FYNNEI. The CDR3 spells CASNIPTGAETQYF. The CDR3 DNA reads TGTGCCAGCAACATACCGACGGGTGCGGAGACCCAGTACTTC. Based on the CDR3 plus reference TRBV2 and TRBJ2-5, the full variable domain is EPEVTQTPSHQVTQMGQEVILRCVPISNHLYFYWYRQILGQKVEFLVSFYNNEISEKSEIFDDQFSVERPDGSNFTLKIRSTKLEDSAMYFCASNIPTGAETQYFGPGTRLLVL.

This clone was picked up one time. The rearrangement uses TRBV27 and TRBJ2-1; D ambiguous. The germline gives CDR1 MNHEY, CDR2 SMNVEV (reference sequence). The V end was cut by 6 bases, the J end by 4 bases, with 13 bases between. This CDR3 is 14 amino acids long. The CDR3 region is CASSPSSIYNEQFF. CDR3 sequence (DNA): TGTGCCAGCAGCCCTTCTAGTATATACAATGAGCAGTTCTTC.

V is TRBV28 and J is TRBJ2-2; tentatively, D is TRBD2 (5 bases). The CDR3 contains 15 residues. Germline V gives CDR1 MDHEN, CDR2 SYDVKM. With 2 bases removed from V and 1 base from J, the gap between germline ends came to 8 bases. Written as DNA, the CDR3 is TGTGCCAGCAGTTTAGGAGGCAGGAACACCGGGGAGCTGTTTTTT. This codes for CASSLGGRNTGELFF.

The chain joins TRBV5-1 to TRBJ2-1, with a weak D call TRBD2 (6 bases). The ends were cut back, 0 bases at V and 7 bases at J, with 20 bases in the middle. The CDR3 spans 17 residues. Per germline, CDR1 SGHRS and CDR2 YFSETQ. The CDR3 here is CASSLAGGPSLGNEQFF. CDR3 nucleotides: TGCGCCAGCAGCTTGGCCGGGGGACCCTCACTTGGGAATGAGCAGTTCTTC.

The chain joins TRBV10-1 to TRBJ1-6; D uncertain. The V end was cut by 8 bases, the J end by 8 bases, with 4 bases between. The V gene's germline CDR1 is WNHNN and CDR2 SYGVQD (reference sequence). The CDR3 consists of 10 residues. This CDR3 is CASRDSPLHF. In DNA, the CDR3 is TGCGCCAGCCGAGATTCACCCCTCCACTTT.

The V call is TRBV5-1, the J call TRBJ2-2; a possible D gene is TRBD2 (6 bases). Germline values: CDR1 SGHRS, CDR2 YFSETQ. This CDR3 is built from 16 residues. V shed 1 base and J shed 0 bases, with 10 bases lying between them. The CDR3 coding sequence is TGCGCCAGCAGCTTGTTAGCGGATGCGAACACCGGGGAGCTGTTTTTT. As protein: CASSLLADANTGELFF.

The gene calls are TRBV2 and TRBJ2-1; TRBD1 matches 7 bases. This CDR3 region has 17 residues. CDR1 is SNHLY and CDR2 is FYNNEI in the germline V gene. The V and J ends lost 4 bases and 4 bases, in that order; junction bases with no gene match: 13. The CDR3 loop reads CASSVRGLPSSYNEQFF. In DNA, the CDR3 is TGTGCCAGCAGTGTAAGGGGGCTACCCTCTAGTTACAATGAGCAGTTCTTC. The full variable domain, completed using reference TRBV2 and TRBJ2-1, is EPEVTQTPSHQVTQMGQEVILRCVPISNHLYFYWYRQILGQKVEFLVSFYNNEISEKSEIFDDQFSVERPDGSNFTLKIRSTKLEDSAMYFCASSVRGLPSSYNEQFFGPGTRLTVL.

The chain uses TRBV6-1 and TRBJ1-5; 9 bases match TRBD1. This CDR3 spans 14 amino acids. J was trimmed by 7 bases and V by 8 bases; bases with no gene match: 9. Germline lookup yields CDR1 MNHNS and CDR2 SASEGT. The CDR3 DNA reads TGTGCCAGCGGCTACCGGGACAGGGTGCAGCCCCAGCATTTT. Amino acid sequence: CASGYRDRVQPQHF.